This T cell receptor (beta chain) was found in a study of blood T cell repertoires in COVID-19. Study-level background: T cells, B-cell-depleted T cells, or PBMCs supplied cDNA or gDNA.

Participants came from about 23 US areas, aged about 18 to 89 years. Participants' own reports of clinical history determined their cohort assignment. The assay was immunoSEQ multiplex PCR, and TCRdb's table has in-frame clones only and misses some. In the table there are 260,000 or so clones, less than 85% of which are singletons. The source is a woman between 45 and 65 years old who had recovered from COVID-19. Sequencing was performed on PBMCs or T cells enriched from blood (not recorded which).

The CDR3 protein is CATSDPRGTSSNQPQHF. For the CDR3, the DNA is TGTGCCACCAGTGATCCACGAGGGACTTCAAGCAATCAGCCCCAGCATTTT. The chain is built from TRBV24-1 and TRBJ1-5, with D possibly being TRBD1 (5 bases). Trimming stripped 3 bases from V and 1 base from J, with 15 bases between. Germline V CDR1 and CDR2: KGHDR, SFDVKD. The CDR3 totals 17 residues.